This entry is about one T cell receptor (beta chain). Trimming removed 4 bases at V and 1 base at J, with 16 bases between. CDR3 length: 16 amino acids. Per germline, CDR1 KGHSH and CDR2 LQKENI. The sample comes from a study of blood T cell repertoires in COVID-19. This table comes from immunoSEQ multiplex PCR, and its TCRdb copy is limited to in-frame clones, with some not included. The sample gives 60,000 to 65,000 clones, roughly 80% of which show up once; around a sixth is in the top ten. This receptor was obtained from a man aged 55-75 years with acute or convalescent COVID-19. The chain is built from TRBV18 and TRBJ1-1; D possibly corresponds to TRBD1 (6 bases). Sequencing was carried out using peripheral blood. CDR3 sequence (DNA): TGTGCCAGCTCACTACAGGGTCCGGGGAGGAACACTGAAGCTTTCTTT. Encoded protein: CASSLQGPGRNTEAFF.